This TCR beta chain comes out of a study of T cell repertoires in cytomegalovirus infection. At the level of the study: Well-studied HLA-B-restricted CMV epitopes were used in the study alongside recently identified HLA-C-restricted ones.

This clonotype occurred many times. As yet, its antigen is unknown. Whole-study results and caveats: Identification of carriers of CMV plus the relevant HLA was achieved through cumulative public TCR beta family frequency. The ex vivo response showed dominance by HLA-C-restricted CMV-specific TCR beta clonotypes.

TCRdb re-analysed the reads in MiXCR, keeping a single row per CDR3 protein. The sample contains fewer than 900,000 distinct CDR3 sequences, under 35% of which appear only once. Germline V gene lookup returns CDR1 SEHNR and CDR2 FQNEAQ (reference sequence). Between the trimmed V and J ends, which lost 7 bases and 5 bases, there was a span of 20 bases. The CDR3 has 15 amino acids. The rearrangement uses TRBV7-9 and TRBJ1-1; D gene unclear. Sequenced material: cultured CD8+ T cells from PBMCs, taken from culture after CMV antigen stimulation. This sequence was found in a human donor in good health (CMV status not recorded). Some clones in this sample may be carry-over from other donors' samples. CDR3 residues: CASTPRLGGRTEAFF. CDR3 DNA: TGTGCCAGCACCCCACGTCTAGGAGGGCGGACTGAAGCTTTCTTT.